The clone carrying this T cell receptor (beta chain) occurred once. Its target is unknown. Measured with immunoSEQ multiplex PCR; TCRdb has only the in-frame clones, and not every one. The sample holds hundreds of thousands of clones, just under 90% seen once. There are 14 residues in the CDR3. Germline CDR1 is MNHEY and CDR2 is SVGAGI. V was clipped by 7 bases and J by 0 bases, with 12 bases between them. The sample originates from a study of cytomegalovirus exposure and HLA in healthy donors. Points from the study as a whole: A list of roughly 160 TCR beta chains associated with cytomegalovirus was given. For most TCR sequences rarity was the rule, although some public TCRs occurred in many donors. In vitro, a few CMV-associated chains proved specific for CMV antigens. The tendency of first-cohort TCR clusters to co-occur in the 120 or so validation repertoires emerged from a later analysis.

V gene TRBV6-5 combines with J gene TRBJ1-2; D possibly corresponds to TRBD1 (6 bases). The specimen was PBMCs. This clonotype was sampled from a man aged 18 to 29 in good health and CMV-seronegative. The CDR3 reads CASIGGLANYGYTF. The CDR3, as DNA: TGTGCCAGCATCGGGGGGCTAGCTAACTATGGCTACACCTTC.